A single sample is the source of the 17 T cell receptor beta chains below, sequenced in a study of blood T cell repertoires in COVID-19. Using immunoSEQ multiplex PCR, the repertoire was profiled, and TCRdb retains in-frame clones only, with some absent. The data show roughly 200,000 clones, approximately 80% seen once. The source material was peripheral blood. Receptor source: a man aged 35 to 55 with acute or convalescent COVID-19.

This clone appeared once. The chain recombines TRBV16 with TRBJ1-5; D is perhaps TRBD1 (5 bases). Between the trimmed V and J ends, which lost 6 bases and 7 bases, there was a span of 16 bases. CDR1 and CDR2 from the germline V gene are KGHSY and FQNENV. The CDR3 runs 14 residues. CDR3 loop: CASRHLWGEQPQHF. In DNA, the CDR3 is TGTGCCAGCAGACACCTGTGGGGCGAGCAGCCCCAGCATTTT.

The chain employs TRBV30 and TRBJ1-5, with TRBD1 matching 7 bases. The germline gives CDR1 GTSNPN, CDR2 SVGIG (reference sequence). This CDR3 has 14 amino acids. V lost 0 bases to trimming and J lost 5 bases; unmatched junction nucleotides: 4. Here the CDR3 DNA reads TGTGCCTGGAGTGTAGGTCAGGGGGATCAGCCCCAGCATTTT. This sequence encodes CAWSVGQGDQPQHF.

This chain joins TRBV6-2 or TRBV6-3 and TRBJ2-1; possibly TRBD1 for D (5 bases). V was trimmed by 4 bases and J by 4 bases, leaving 8 bases between them. The CDR3 covers 13 residues. Germline lookup yields CDR1 MNHEY and CDR2 SVGEGT. CDR3 DNA: TGTGCCAGCAGTTTAGGGGATTACAATGAGCAGTTCTTC. Amino acids: CASSLGDYNEQFF.

The genes are TRBV27 and TRBJ2-1; 10 nucleotides line up with TRBD2. With 3 bases clipped from V and 3 bases from J, the junction kept 5 bases outside the gene matches. Germline V gene lookup returns CDR1 MNHEY and CDR2 SMNVEV (reference sequence). The CDR3 is made up of 16 amino acids. CDR3 sequence: CASSFRAGGYYNEQFF. DNA for the CDR3: TGTGCCAGCAGTTTTCGAGCGGGAGGGTACTACAATGAGCAGTTCTTC.

The gene calls are TRBV5-8 and TRBJ1-4, with 8 nucleotides matching TRBD1. CDR1 SGHTS and CDR2 YDEGEE come from the germline V gene. The CDR3 is 16 residues long. Unmatched junction bases numbered 9, after V lost 4 bases and J lost 4 bases. The CDR3 sequence: CASSRSRTGLNEKLFF. The CDR3 bases are TGTGCCAGCAGCCGATCCAGGACAGGGCTTAATGAAAAACTGTTTTTT.

The J gene is TRBJ1-2, the V gene TRBV6-2 or TRBV6-3; a weak D match, TRBD1 (6 bases). In germline, CDR1 is MNHEY, CDR2 SVGEGT. CDR3 length: 15 amino acids. Trimming took 5 bases from V and 2 from J, leaving 15 bases between them. The CDR3 region is CASSNPNRANYGYTF. Here the CDR3 DNA reads TGTGCCAGCAGTAACCCGAACAGGGCCAACTATGGCTACACCTTC.

V is TRBV3-1 (or the pseudogene TRBV3-2) and J is TRBJ1-2; D call uncertain. The CDR3 contains 16 residues. Germline-derived CDR1 and CDR2 are LGHDT and YNNKEL (reference sequence). With 3 bases removed from V and 7 bases from J, the gap between germline ends came to 21 bases. CDR3 nucleotide sequence: TGTGCCAGCAGCCATCAGTTCGAGGCGTTTGGTTTTGGCTACACCTTC. Encoded protein: CASSHQFEAFGFGYTF.

This sequence joins TRBV5-1 and TRBJ1-5, with a weak D call TRBD1 (6 bases). The germline V gene has CDR1 SGHRS and CDR2 YFSETQ. V lost 1 base and J 1 base, leaving 9 bases between the germline ends. The CDR3 runs to 15 residues. The CDR3 region has the DNA TGCGCCAGCAGCTTGACAGGGTCGAGCAATCAGCCCCAGCATTTT. Translated: CASSLTGSSNQPQHF.

This rearrangement joins TRBV6-2 or TRBV6-3 to TRBJ2-4, with 11 bases identical to TRBD2. This CDR3 spans 16 amino acids. CDR1 and CDR2 (germline): MNHEY, SVGEGT. J gave up 3 bases and V 4 bases, and 5 bases lay outside the gene matches. The chain's CDR3 is CASSSLAGGLKNIQYF. CDR3 nucleotide sequence: TGTGCCAGCAGTTCGTTAGCGGGAGGGCTCAAAAACATTCAGTACTTC.

This clone was seen a few times. The chain links TRBV7-6 to TRBJ1-2; no firm D call. Germline loops: CDR1 SGHVS, CDR2 FNYEAQ. The V gene lost 4 bases and the J gene lost 4 bases, with 19 bases spanning the gap. The CDR3 consists of 16 residues. The CDR3 protein is CASSYKAGAAIYGYTF. CDR3 sequence (DNA): TGTGCCAGCAGCTACAAAGCGGGCGCCGCCATCTATGGCTACACCTTC. Based on the CDR3 plus reference TRBV7-6 and TRBJ1-2, the full variable domain is GAGVSQSPRYKVTKRGQDVALRCDPISGHVSLYWYRQALGQGPEFLTYFNYEAQQDKSGLPNDRFSAERPEGSISTLTIQRTEQRDSAMYRCASSYKAGAAIYGYTFGSGTRLTVV.

The chain has TRBV10-3 and TRBJ1-1; D is perhaps TRBD1 (6 bases). V gave up 10 bases and J gave up 0 bases, with 12 bases separating them. Germline V gene lookup returns CDR1 ENHRY and CDR2 SYGVKD. This CDR3 is 13 amino acids long. CDR3 protein: CATEGDMNTEAFF. In DNA form, the CDR3 reads TGTGCCACTGAGGGGGACATGAACACTGAAGCTTTCTTT.

This rearrangement joins TRBV28 to TRBJ2-2, with D possibly matching TRBD2 (6 bases). The V gene lost 5 bases and the J gene lost 4 bases, with 14 bases spanning the gap. The germline V gene has CDR1 MDHEN and CDR2 SYDVKM. The CDR3 loop spans 15 amino acids. The CDR3, as DNA: TGTGCCAGCAGTAAACCGGGAGTTAGCACCGGGGAGCTGTTTTTT. Translation: CASSKPGVSTGELFF.

The J gene is TRBJ1-1, the V gene TRBV7-9; D gene uncertain. The length of the CDR3 is 13 residues. Between the trimmed V and J ends, which lost 7 bases and 5 bases, there was a span of 14 bases. The germline V gene encodes CDR1 SEHNR and CDR2 FQNEAQ (reference sequence). The CDR3: CASTSLGETEAFF. The CDR3 nucleotides are TGTGCCAGCACCTCCCTGGGAGAAACTGAAGCTTTCTTT.

The rearrangement uses TRBV18 and TRBJ1-4; 9 nucleotides line up with TRBD1. V shed 3 bases and J 5 bases; nucleotides not matched to a gene: 4. The CDR3 is 15 residues long. Germline-derived CDR1 and CDR2 are KGHSH and LQKENI. The CDR3 region is CASSPRTGVNEKLFF. The CDR3 bases are TGTGCCAGCTCACCCCGGACAGGGGTGAATGAAAAACTGTTTTTT.

This chain connects TRBV6-5 to TRBJ1-2; 9 bases are shared with TRBD1. With V trimmed by 2 bases and J by 9 bases, 7 bases remained unmatched. Germline assignment: CDR1 MNHEY and CDR2 SVGAGI. The CDR3 extends over 14 amino acids. CDR3 DNA sequence: TGTGCCAGCAGTTACCGGGACAGGGTCGGGAGCTACACCTTC. Translation: CASSYRDRVGSYTF.

This clone has only one observation. The rearrangement joins TRBV11-3 to TRBJ2-2; 7 nucleotides match TRBD1. Unmatched junction bases numbered 4, after V lost 5 bases and J lost 4 bases. The germline V gene has CDR1 SGHNT and CDR2 YENEEA. There are 14 residues in the CDR3. CDR3 sequence reads: CASSVGQSTGELFF. As DNA, the CDR3 is TGTGCCAGCAGCGTGGGACAGAGCACCGGGGAGCTGTTTTTT.

This clone was recorded only once. V gene TRBV5-1 combines with J gene TRBJ1-6, with TRBD1 identical over 8 bases. V trimming: 0 bases; J trimming: 10 bases; junction bases outside the gene matches: 12. Germline CDR1 reads SGHRS; CDR2 reads YFSETQ. The CDR3 is 17 residues long. This chain's CDR3 is CASSLDVGRQGYSPLHF. CDR3 DNA sequence: TGCGCCAGCAGCTTGGATGTTGGGAGACAGGGGTACTCACCCCTCCACTTT. Using reference TRBV5-1 and TRBJ1-6 for the parts outside the CDR3, the full variable domain is KAGVTQTPRYLIKTRGQQVTLSCSPISGHRSVSWYQQTPGQGLQFLFEYFSETQRNKGNFPGRFSGRQFSNSRSEMNVSTLELGDSALYLCASSLDVGRQGYSPLHFGNGTRLTVT.